Each of the 17 T cell receptor beta chains below was sequenced from the same sample in a study of tumor-infiltrating lymphocytes in localized non-small cell lung cancer. Sequencing used immunoSEQ multiplex PCR; TCRdb keeps in-frame clones, though not all of them. Among around 14,000 clones listed, 81% were seen once. Sequenced material: lung tumor tissue. The receptors were gathered from a human donor with non-small cell lung cancer.

The rearrangement uses TRBV5-6 and TRBJ2-6, with D possibly TRBD1 on 5 matching bases. Germline V gene sequence: CDR1 SGHDT, CDR2 YYEEEE. Trimming pared 0 bases from V and 2 bases from J, leaving 18 bases between. CDR3 length equals 19 residues. The CDR3, as DNA: TGTGCCAGCAGCTTGGTAGGCGGCAGCCCAGGGACTGGGGCCAACGTCCTGACTTTC. Translation gives CASSLVGGSPGTGANVLTF.

In its sample, this clone was seen once. The chain couples TRBV19 to TRBJ2-5; 7 nucleotides match TRBD1. CDR1 is LNHDA and CDR2 is SQIVND in the germline V gene (reference sequence). This CDR3 contains 15 residues. V shed 0 bases and J 7 bases; nucleotides not matched to a gene: 8. The CDR3 loop reads CASSIEQGMIGTQYF. CDR3 nucleotide sequence: TGTGCCAGTAGTATAGAACAGGGGATGATAGGGACCCAGTACTTC. Complete variable domain (other parts from reference TRBV19 and TRBJ2-5): DGGITQSPKYLFRKEGQNVTLSCEQNLNHDAMYWYRQDPGQGLRLIYYSQIVNDFQKGDIAEGYSVSREKKESFPLTVTSAQKNPTAFYLCASSIEQGMIGTQYFGPGTRLLVL.

This chain uses TRBV21-1 with TRBJ2-7. TRBV21-1 is a documented pseudogene. The CDR3 has 17 residues. The DNA for the CDR3 is TGTGCCAGCATCCCCCTACGGTCCACAAACAAATCCTACGAGCAGTACTTC. Protein product: CASIPLRSTNKSYEQYF.

This clone was recorded once. Relative to the germline gene, one junction end is altered; a read error may explain this. The chain employs TRBV28 and TRBJ2-3; 9 nucleotides match TRBD2. There are 15 residues in the CDR3. Germline V CDR1 and CDR2: MDHEN, SYDVKM. The CDR3 region is CASSLFSGEAGGRDF. CDR3 in DNA: TGTGCCAGCAGTTTATTCAGCGGTGAGGCGGGAGGGCGGGATTTT. The entire variable domain, with the rest obtained from reference TRBV28 and TRBJ2-3, is as follows: DVKVTQSSRYLVKRTGEKVFLECVQDMDHENMFWYRQDPGLGLRLIYFSYDVKMKEKGDIPEGYSVSREKKERFSLILESASTNQTSMYLCASSLFSGEAGGRDFGPGTRLTVL.

The chain carries TRBV27 and TRBJ1-1; 7 bases fit TRBD1. CDR1 and CDR2 from the germline V gene are MNHEY and SMNVEV (reference sequence). CDR3 length: 15 amino acids. Trimming took 5 bases from V and 6 from J; bases not matched to a gene: 12. The CDR3 nucleotides read TGTGCCAGCAGTCATACCATAGGACAGGCCCCTGAAGCTTTCTTT. It codes for CASSHTIGQAPEAFF.

CDR3 coding DNA: TGTGCCAGCAGTTACGCGGGACTAGCGGGACCACAGTTCTTC. Translated: CASSYAGLAGPQFF. This chain connects TRBV27 to TRBJ2-1; 13 nucleotides align to TRBD2. Germline values: CDR1 MNHEY, CDR2 SMNVEV (reference sequence). After removal of 4 bases from V and 13 bases from J, the junction contained 7 bases not matched to a gene. The CDR3 consists of 14 residues.

The chain has TRBV9 and TRBJ1-3; tentative D call: TRBD1 (5 bases). The CDR3 loop spans 14 amino acids. Trimming stripped 5 bases from V and 8 bases from J, with 17 bases between. The germline V gene encodes CDR1 SGDLS and CDR2 YYNGEE. The CDR3 sequence is CASSKQGGGHTIYF. The DNA for the CDR3 is TGTGCCAGCAGTAAACAAGGCGGGGGACACACCATATATTTT.

The chain combines TRBV11-2 with TRBJ1-1; 9 bases line up with TRBD1. Germline V lookup: CDR1 SGHAT, CDR2 FQNNGV. This CDR3 spans 16 amino acids. V trimming: 5 bases; J trimming: 5 bases; junction bases outside the gene matches: 12. This CDR3 reads CASSVTGGRGGTEAFF. In DNA, the CDR3 is TGTGCCAGCAGCGTTACAGGGGGCCGGGGGGGTACTGAAGCTTTCTTT.

The chain recombines TRBV20-1 with TRBJ2-5; perhaps TRBD2 as D (5 bases). The germline V gene has CDR1 DFQATT and CDR2 SNEGSKA (reference sequence). The CDR3 length is 11 residues. V was clipped by 3 bases and J by 7 bases, with 9 bases between them. The CDR3 DNA reads TGCAGTGCTAGCTATGCGGGGACCCAGTACTTC. Encoded protein: CSASYAGTQYF.

The CDR3 is CASSEARAVGGGTEAFF. In DNA form, the CDR3 reads TGTGCCAGCAGTGAAGCGCGGGCGGTAGGGGGGGGCACTGAAGCTTTCTTT. The V gene is TRBV6-1, the J gene TRBJ1-1, with D possibly matching TRBD1 (6 bases). Between the trimmed V and J ends, which lost 0 bases and 4 bases, there was a span of 18 bases. CDR3 size: 17 residues. Per germline, CDR1 MNHNS and CDR2 SASEGT.

The chain has TRBV7-2 and TRBJ1-1, with TRBD1 as a possible D gene (6 bases). Germline lookup yields CDR1 SGHTA and CDR2 FQGNSA. V lost 8 bases, J lost 1 base, and 11 bases lay in between. The CDR3 extends over 13 amino acids. DNA of the CDR3: TGTGCCAGCGCCCAACAGGGGAACACTGAAGCTTTCTTT. As protein: CASAQQGNTEAFF. Variable domain in full (rest from reference TRBV7-2 and TRBJ1-1): GAGVSQSPSNKVTEKGKDVELRCDPISGHTALYWYRQSLGQGLEFLIYFQGNSAPDKSGLPSDRFSAERTGGSVSTLTIQRTQQEDSAVYLCASAQQGNTEAFFGQGTRLTVV.

This rearrangement joins TRBV30 to TRBJ2-5; D may correspond to TRBD1 or TRBD2 (5 bases each). Germline CDR1 reads GTSNPN; CDR2 reads SVGIG (reference sequence). This CDR3 spans 15 amino acids. Trimming took 0 bases from V and 5 from J, leaving 16 bases between them. CDR3 DNA: TGTGCCTGGAGTGTACATTCGGGGCCGATGGAGACCCAGTACTTC. Translating gives CAWSVHSGPMETQYF.

The chain joins TRBV9 to TRBJ2-2; a weak D match, TRBD1 (6 bases). The CDR3 sequence is 12 residues long. V lost 4 bases and J lost 8, with 9 bases in between. The V gene's germline CDR1 is SGDLS and CDR2 YYNGEE. The CDR3 is CASSRDIGELFF. DNA for the CDR3: TGTGCCAGCAGCCGGGACATTGGGGAGCTGTTTTTT. The variable domain in full, completed from reference TRBV9 and TRBJ2-2, reads DSGVTQTPKHLITATGQRVTLRCSPRSGDLSVYWYQQSLDQGLQFLIQYYNGEERAKGNILERFSAQQFPDLHSELNLSSLELGDSALYFCASSRDIGELFFGEGSRLTVL.

V and J are TRBV22-1 and TRBJ2-6. TRBV22-1 represents a pseudogene. CDR3 length: 17 amino acids. The CDR3 sequence is CPGRLSREQSRANVLTF. CDR3 nucleotides: TGTCCTGGGAGACTCTCCCGCGAACAAAGTCGGGCCAACGTCCTGACTTTC.

V gene TRBV19 combines with J gene TRBJ1-3, with D possibly matching TRBD1 (6 bases). V was clipped by 5 bases and J by 1 base, with 12 bases between them. Per germline, CDR1 LNHDA and CDR2 SQIVND (reference sequence). The CDR3 extends over 15 amino acids. In DNA form, the CDR3 reads TGTGCCAGTAGTGTACAGGGTGCGTCTGGAAACACCATATATTTT. The encoded protein is CASSVQGASGNTIYF.

This clone has a single count. The V gene is TRBV9, the J gene TRBJ2-7; D remains unclear. CDR3 size: 12 residues. V was clipped by 5 bases and J by 6 bases, with 12 bases between them. Looked up from germline, CDR1 is SGDLS and CDR2 is YYNGEE. CDR3 sequence reads: CASSHSSGEQYF. The CDR3 bases are TGTGCCAGCAGTCACTCCTCGGGCGAGCAGTACTTC.

The chain is built from TRBV7-9 and TRBJ2-3; the match to TRBD2 covers 15 bases. The CDR3 spans 17 residues. Germline V CDR1 and CDR2: SEHNR, FQNEAQ (reference sequence). V shed 4 bases, J shed 3 bases, and the junction held 5 bases outside the gene matches. The CDR3 reads CASSSGLAGGPTDTQYF. The CDR3 bases are TGTGCCAGCAGCTCCGGACTAGCGGGAGGGCCGACAGATACGCAGTATTTT.